This is a list of T cell receptor beta chains from one sample in a study of blood T cell repertoires in COVID-19. Some clones are missing from TCRdb's copy, which holds only in-frame ones; the method was immunoSEQ multiplex PCR. The sample comprises approximately 81,000 clones, 91% of which are singletons, and 1.5% to 2% rests with the top ten. The sample consisted of peripheral blood. These receptors all come from a woman between 45 and 65 years old in a cohort sampled during active COVID-19. Each CDR3 is given with its conserved first and last residue. The order of the fields is CDR3 DNA, CDR3 protein, J gene, clone size, D gene, V gene. The D gene is left open where the match is weak. Expanded clones get a size class; other rows say once, few or many, or leave the size out.

CDR3nt: TGTGCCAGCAGCCAAGTTACTAGCGGAGAATACAATGAGCAGTTCTTC
CDR3aa: CASSQVTSGEYNEQFF
j_gene: TRBJ2-1
abundance: -
d_gene: TRBD2
v_gene: TRBV4-2

CDR3nt: TGTGCCAGTAGTACTGACAGGGGGCGTTATGGCTACACCTTC
CDR3aa: CASSTDRGRYGYTF
j_gene: TRBJ1-2
abundance: -
d_gene: TRBD1
v_gene: TRBV19

CDR3nt: TGCGCCAGCAGCCCCGGCACAGATACGCAGTATTTT
CDR3aa: CASSPGTDTQYF
j_gene: TRBJ2-3
abundance: -
d_gene: -
v_gene: TRBV5-1

CDR3nt: TGCGCCAGCAGCCTCCCGAGGGGGGGCTACACCTTC
CDR3aa: CASSLPRGGYTF
j_gene: TRBJ1-2
abundance: -
d_gene: -
v_gene: TRBV4-1

CDR3nt: TGTGCCAGCAGCGTGCCTGGGCAGTCGAACACTGAAGCTTTCTTT
CDR3aa: CASSVPGQSNTEAFF
j_gene: TRBJ1-1
abundance: few
d_gene: -
v_gene: TRBV7-9

CDR3nt: TGTGCCTCCGGTAGGGGCTATGGCTACACCTTC
CDR3aa: CASGRGYGYTF
j_gene: TRBJ1-2
abundance: -
d_gene: -
v_gene: TRBV28

CDR3nt: TGTGCCAGCAGGACCGGGACTAGTTTGCCCCAGTACTTC
CDR3aa: CASRTGTSLPQYF
j_gene: TRBJ2-5
abundance: -
d_gene: TRBD2
v_gene: TRBV6-5

CDR3nt: TGTGCCAGTAGTATAATGGCGGGTAGCTCCTACGAGCAGTACTTC
CDR3aa: CASSIMAGSSYEQYF
j_gene: TRBJ2-7
abundance: -
d_gene: -
v_gene: TRBV19

CDR3nt: TGTGCCAGCAGCACGACAGGGATGAACACTGAAGCTTTCTTT
CDR3aa: CASSTTGMNTEAFF
j_gene: TRBJ1-1
abundance: -
d_gene: TRBD1
v_gene: TRBV6-5

CDR3nt: TGTGCCAGCGAACCAGGGGGCAAGGCCGGGGAGCTGTTTTTT
CDR3aa: CASEPGGKAGELFF
j_gene: TRBJ2-2
abundance: -
d_gene: TRBD1
v_gene: TRBV2

CDR3nt: TGTGCTAGTGGTTCCACGGGCGAGCAGTACTTC
CDR3aa: CASGSTGEQYF
j_gene: TRBJ2-7
abundance: -
d_gene: -
v_gene: TRBV12-5

CDR3nt: TGTGCCAGCAGTGGACCGGGATATAACTATGGCTACACCTTC
CDR3aa: CASSGPGYNYGYTF
j_gene: TRBJ1-2
abundance: -
d_gene: -
v_gene: TRBV28

CDR3nt: TGTGCCAGCAGCTTAGGCCCCGGCTACGAGCAGTACTTC
CDR3aa: CASSLGPGYEQYF
j_gene: TRBJ2-7
abundance: once
d_gene: -
v_gene: TRBV11-2

CDR3nt: TGTGCCAGCAGCTTGGGGCAGGCGAATAATTCACCCCTCCACTTT
CDR3aa: CASSLGQANNSPLHF
j_gene: TRBJ1-6
abundance: -
d_gene: -
v_gene: TRBV7-9

CDR3nt: TGTGCCAGCAGTCACGCTCTAGGGACAGGGGCCATCGAGCAGTACTTC
CDR3aa: CASSHALGTGAIEQYF
j_gene: TRBJ2-7
abundance: -
d_gene: TRBD1
v_gene: TRBV5-6

CDR3nt: TGCGCCAGCAGCCAAGATCCGGGCGGGACCTACGAGCAGTACTTC
CDR3aa: CASSQDPGGTYEQYF
j_gene: TRBJ2-7
abundance: -
d_gene: -
v_gene: TRBV4-1

CDR3nt: TGCGCCAGCAGCTTGGGATTCCCACTAGCGGTCTACAATGAGCAGTTCTTC
CDR3aa: CASSLGFPLAVYNEQFF
j_gene: TRBJ2-1
abundance: -
d_gene: TRBD2
v_gene: TRBV5-1

CDR3nt: TGTGCCAGCAGCCCTGCGGGGGGGCGCTACAATGAGCAGTTCTTC
CDR3aa: CASSPAGGRYNEQFF
j_gene: TRBJ2-1
abundance: -
d_gene: TRBD2
v_gene: TRBV3-1/TRBV3-2

CDR3nt: TGTGCCAGCTCACCGGGACTCTCCAATGAGCAGTTCTTC
CDR3aa: CASSPGLSNEQFF
j_gene: TRBJ2-1
abundance: -
d_gene: -
v_gene: TRBV18

CDR3nt: TGTGCCAGCAGTTTTGAGGGTACTTTTCATCCTTTCTTT
CDR3aa: CASSFEGTFHPFF
j_gene: TRBJ1-1
abundance: -
d_gene: -
v_gene: TRBV12-3/TRBV12-4

CDR3nt: TGCGCCAGCAGTGATCAGGGTACGCATGGCTACACCTTC
CDR3aa: CASSDQGTHGYTF
j_gene: TRBJ1-2
abundance: -
d_gene: -
v_gene: TRBV10-2

CDR3nt: TGTGCCAGCAGCTTAGATGGGCGGGGACCCGGAACTAGCACAGATACGCAGTATTTT
CDR3aa: CASSLDGRGPGTSTDTQYF
j_gene: TRBJ2-3
abundance: -
d_gene: -
v_gene: TRBV13

CDR3nt: TGTGCCAGTAGTTTAAACCCCCTCGGGGCTTTCTTT
CDR3aa: CASSLNPLGAFF
j_gene: TRBJ1-1
abundance: -
d_gene: -
v_gene: TRBV19

CDR3nt: TGTGCCAGCAGATGGAGAGTTTCCTACGAGCAGTACTTC
CDR3aa: CASRWRVSYEQYF
j_gene: TRBJ2-7
abundance: few
d_gene: -
v_gene: TRBV28

CDR3nt: TGTGCCATCAAGGCAGGGGTGAACACTGAAGCTTTCTTT
CDR3aa: CAIKAGVNTEAFF
j_gene: TRBJ1-1
abundance: -
d_gene: -
v_gene: TRBV10-3

CDR3nt: TGCACCAGCAGCCGATTCTCTGCTCCTAGCGGGACTATCGGGGAGCTGTTTTTT
CDR3aa: CTSSRFSAPSGTIGELFF
j_gene: TRBJ2-2
abundance: -
d_gene: -
v_gene: TRBV1

CDR3nt: TGTGCCAGTAGTATTGGCCGAAACACTGAAGCTTTCTTT
CDR3aa: CASSIGRNTEAFF
j_gene: TRBJ1-1
abundance: -
d_gene: -
v_gene: TRBV19

CDR3nt: TGTGCCAGCAGCCCCGTGTACAGGGTTTCCTACGAGCAGTACTTC
CDR3aa: CASSPVYRVSYEQYF
j_gene: TRBJ2-7
abundance: -
d_gene: -
v_gene: TRBV11-2

CDR3nt: TGCAGCGTTGGGGCAGGTCCAAACACCATATATTTT
CDR3aa: CSVGAGPNTIYF
j_gene: TRBJ1-3
abundance: -
d_gene: -
v_gene: TRBV29-1